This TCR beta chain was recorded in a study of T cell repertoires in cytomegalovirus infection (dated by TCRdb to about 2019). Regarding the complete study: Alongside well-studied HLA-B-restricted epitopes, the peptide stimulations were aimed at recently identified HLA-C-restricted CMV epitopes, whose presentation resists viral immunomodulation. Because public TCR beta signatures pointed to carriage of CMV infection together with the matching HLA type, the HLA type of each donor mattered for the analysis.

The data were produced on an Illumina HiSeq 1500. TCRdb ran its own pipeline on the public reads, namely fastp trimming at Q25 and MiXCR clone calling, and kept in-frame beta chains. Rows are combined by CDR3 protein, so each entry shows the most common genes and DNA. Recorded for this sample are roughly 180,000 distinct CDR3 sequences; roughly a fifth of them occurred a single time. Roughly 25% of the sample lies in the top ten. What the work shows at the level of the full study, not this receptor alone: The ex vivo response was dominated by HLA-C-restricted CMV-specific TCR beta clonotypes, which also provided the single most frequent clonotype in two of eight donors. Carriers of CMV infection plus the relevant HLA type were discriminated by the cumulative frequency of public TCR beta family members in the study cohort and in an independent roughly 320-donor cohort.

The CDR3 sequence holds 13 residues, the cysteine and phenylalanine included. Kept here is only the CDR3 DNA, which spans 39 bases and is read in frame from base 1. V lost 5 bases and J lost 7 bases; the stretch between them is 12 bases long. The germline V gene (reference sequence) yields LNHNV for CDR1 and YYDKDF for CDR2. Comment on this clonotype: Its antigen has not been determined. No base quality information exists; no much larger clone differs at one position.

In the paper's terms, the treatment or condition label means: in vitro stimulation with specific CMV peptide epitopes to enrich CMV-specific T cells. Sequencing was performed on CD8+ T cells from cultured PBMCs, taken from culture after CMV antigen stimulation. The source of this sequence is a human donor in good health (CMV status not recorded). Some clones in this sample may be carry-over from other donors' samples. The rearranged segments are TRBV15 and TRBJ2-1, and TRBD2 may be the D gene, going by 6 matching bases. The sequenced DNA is TGTGCCACCAGCCCTTCCGGGGGTAATGAGCAGTTCTTC. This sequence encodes CATSPSGGNEQFF.